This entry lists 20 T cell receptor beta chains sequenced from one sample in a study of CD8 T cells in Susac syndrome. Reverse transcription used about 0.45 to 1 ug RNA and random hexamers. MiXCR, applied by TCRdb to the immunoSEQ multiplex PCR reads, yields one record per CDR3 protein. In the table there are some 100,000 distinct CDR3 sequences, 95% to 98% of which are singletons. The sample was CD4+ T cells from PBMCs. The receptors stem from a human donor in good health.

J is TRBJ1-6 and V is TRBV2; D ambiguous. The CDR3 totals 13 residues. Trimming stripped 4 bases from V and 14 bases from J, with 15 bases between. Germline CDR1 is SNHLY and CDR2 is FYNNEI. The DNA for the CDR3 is TGTGCCAGCAGTGCGGTCCCTTTAGGAACCCTCCACTTT. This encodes CASSAVPLGTLHF. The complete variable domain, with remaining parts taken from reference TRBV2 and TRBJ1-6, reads EPEVTQTPSHQVTQMGQEVILRCVPISNHLYFYWYRQILGQKVEFLVSFYNNEISEKSEIFDDQFSVERPDGSNFTLKIRSTKLEDSAMYFCASSAVPLGTLHFGNGTRLTVT.

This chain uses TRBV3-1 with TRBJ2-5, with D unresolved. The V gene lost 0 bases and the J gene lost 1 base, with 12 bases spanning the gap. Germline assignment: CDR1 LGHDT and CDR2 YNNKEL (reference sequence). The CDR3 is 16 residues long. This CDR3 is CASSQDPQRAQETQYF. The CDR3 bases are TGTGCCAGCAGCCAAGACCCTCAAAGGGCCCAAGAGACCCAGTACTTC.

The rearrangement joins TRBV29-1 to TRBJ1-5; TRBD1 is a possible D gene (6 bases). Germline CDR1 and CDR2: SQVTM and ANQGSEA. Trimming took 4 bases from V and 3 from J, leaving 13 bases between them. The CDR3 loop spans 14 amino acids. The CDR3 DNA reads TGCAGCGTTGGGTTGGGGGGGGCCAATCAGCCCCAGCATTTT. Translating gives CSVGLGGANQPQHF.

CDR3 amino acids: CASSAGTTKKFTGELFF. The CDR3 DNA sequence: TGTGCCAGCAGTGCCGGGACTACCAAAAAATTCACCGGGGAGCTGTTTTTT. This sequence joins TRBV2 and TRBJ2-2; 7 nucleotides line up with TRBD2. The CDR3 is 17 amino acids. The V and J ends lost 4 bases and 4 bases, in that order; junction bases with no gene match: 12. Germline lookup yields CDR1 SNHLY and CDR2 FYNNEI.

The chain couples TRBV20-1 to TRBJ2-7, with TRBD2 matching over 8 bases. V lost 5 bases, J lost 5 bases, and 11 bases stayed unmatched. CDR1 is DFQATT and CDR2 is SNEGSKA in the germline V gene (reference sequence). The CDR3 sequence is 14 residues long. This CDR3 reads CSAQASGRLDEQYF. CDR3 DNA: TGCAGTGCTCAGGCCAGCGGGAGACTCGACGAGCAGTACTTC.

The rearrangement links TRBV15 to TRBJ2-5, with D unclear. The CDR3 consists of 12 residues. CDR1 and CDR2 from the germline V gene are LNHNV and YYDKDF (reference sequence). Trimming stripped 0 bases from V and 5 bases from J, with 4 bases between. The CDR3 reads CATSRDFETQYF. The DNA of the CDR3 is TGTGCCACCAGCAGAGATTTCGAGACCCAGTACTTC. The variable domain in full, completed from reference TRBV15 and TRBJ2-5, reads DAMVIQNPRYQVTQFGKPVTLSCSQTLNHNVMYWYQQKSSQAPKLLFHYYDKDFNNEADTPDNFQSRRPNTSFCFLDIRSPGLGDTAMYLCATSRDFETQYFGPGTRLLVL.

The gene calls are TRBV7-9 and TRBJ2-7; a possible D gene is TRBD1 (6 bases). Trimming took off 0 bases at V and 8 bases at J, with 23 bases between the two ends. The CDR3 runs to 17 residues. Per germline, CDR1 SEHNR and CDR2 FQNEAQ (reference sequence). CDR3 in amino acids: CASSLADHRDLRTKQYF. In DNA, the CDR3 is TGTGCCAGCAGCTTAGCGGACCACAGGGATCTCCGAACGAAGCAGTACTTC.

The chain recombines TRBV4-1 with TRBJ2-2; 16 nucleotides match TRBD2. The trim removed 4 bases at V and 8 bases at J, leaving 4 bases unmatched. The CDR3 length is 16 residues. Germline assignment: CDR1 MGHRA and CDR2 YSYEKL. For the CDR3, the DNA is TGCGCCAGCAGCCCGGGACTAGCGGGGGGGCGAGGGGAGCTGTTTTTT. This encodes CASSPGLAGGRGELFF.

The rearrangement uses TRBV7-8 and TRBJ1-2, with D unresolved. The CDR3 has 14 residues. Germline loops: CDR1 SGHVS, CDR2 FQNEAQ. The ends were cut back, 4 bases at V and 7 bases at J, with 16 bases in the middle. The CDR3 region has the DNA TGTGCCAGCAGCTCACGGGCCGATCTAGGTGGCTACACCTTC. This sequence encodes CASSSRADLGGYTF.

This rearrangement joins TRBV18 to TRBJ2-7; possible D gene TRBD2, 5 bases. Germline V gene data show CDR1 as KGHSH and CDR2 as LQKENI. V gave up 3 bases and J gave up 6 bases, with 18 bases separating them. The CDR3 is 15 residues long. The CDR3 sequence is CASSPGNARISEQYF. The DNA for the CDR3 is TGTGCCAGCTCACCCGGGAACGCTCGGATCTCCGAGCAGTACTTC.

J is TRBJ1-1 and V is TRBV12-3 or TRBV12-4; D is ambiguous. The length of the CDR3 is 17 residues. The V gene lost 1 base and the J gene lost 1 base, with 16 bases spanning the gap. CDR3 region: CASSLDGFGEPNTEAFF. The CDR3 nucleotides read TGTGCCAGCAGTTTAGATGGGTTCGGGGAACCGAACACTGAAGCTTTCTTT.

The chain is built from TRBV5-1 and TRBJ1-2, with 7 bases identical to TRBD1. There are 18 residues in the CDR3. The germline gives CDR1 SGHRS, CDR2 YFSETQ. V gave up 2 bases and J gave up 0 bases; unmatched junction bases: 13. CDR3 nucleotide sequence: TGCGCCAGCAGCTTCCACCCCGGGACAGCTAATTCTAACTATGGCTACACCTTC. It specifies CASSFHPGTANSNYGYTF.

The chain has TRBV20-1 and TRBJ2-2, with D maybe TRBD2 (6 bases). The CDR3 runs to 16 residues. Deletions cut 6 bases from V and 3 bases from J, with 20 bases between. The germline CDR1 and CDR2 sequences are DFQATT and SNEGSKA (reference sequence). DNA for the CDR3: TGCAGTGCCCTCCGGGACTCACAGCCATACACCGGGGAGCTGTTTTTT. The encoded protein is CSALRDSQPYTGELFF.

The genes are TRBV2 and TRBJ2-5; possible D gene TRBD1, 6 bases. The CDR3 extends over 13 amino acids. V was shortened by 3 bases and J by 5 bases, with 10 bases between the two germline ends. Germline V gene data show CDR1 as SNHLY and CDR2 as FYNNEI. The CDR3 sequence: CASSEGAHETQYF. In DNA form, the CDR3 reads TGTGCCAGCAGTGAGGGGGCGCACGAGACCCAGTACTTC.

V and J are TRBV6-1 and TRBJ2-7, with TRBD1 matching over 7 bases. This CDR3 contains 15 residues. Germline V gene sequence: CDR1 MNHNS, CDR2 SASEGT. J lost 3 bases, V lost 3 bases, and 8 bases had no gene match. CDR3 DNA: TGTGCCAGCAGTGACTCCGGGACAGCGCGCTACGAGCAGTACTTC. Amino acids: CASSDSGTARYEQYF.

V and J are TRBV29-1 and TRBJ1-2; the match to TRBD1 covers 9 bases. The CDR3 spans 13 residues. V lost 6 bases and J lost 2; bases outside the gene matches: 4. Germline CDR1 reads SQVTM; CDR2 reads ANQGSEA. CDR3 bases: TGCAGCGTCCGGACAGGGGCAAACTATGGCTACACCTTC. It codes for CSVRTGANYGYTF.

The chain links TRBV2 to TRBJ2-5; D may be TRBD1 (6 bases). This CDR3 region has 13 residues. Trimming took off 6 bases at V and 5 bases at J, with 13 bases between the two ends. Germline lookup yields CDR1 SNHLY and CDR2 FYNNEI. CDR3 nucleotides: TGTGCCAGCAGCTCCACAGGGTTGGAGACCCAGTACTTC. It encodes CASSSTGLETQYF.

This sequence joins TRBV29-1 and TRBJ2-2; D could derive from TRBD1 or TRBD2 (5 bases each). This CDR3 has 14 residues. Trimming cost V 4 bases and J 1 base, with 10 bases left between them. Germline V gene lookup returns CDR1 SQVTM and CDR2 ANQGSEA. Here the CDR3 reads CSVGGAGNTGELFF. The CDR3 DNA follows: TGCAGCGTTGGAGGGGCAGGGAACACCGGGGAGCTGTTTTTT.

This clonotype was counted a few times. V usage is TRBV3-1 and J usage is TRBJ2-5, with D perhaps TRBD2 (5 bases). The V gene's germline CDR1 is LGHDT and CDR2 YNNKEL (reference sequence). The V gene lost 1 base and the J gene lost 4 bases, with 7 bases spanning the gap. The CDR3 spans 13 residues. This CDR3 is CASSQGAGETQYF. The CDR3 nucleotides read TGTGCCAGCAGCCAAGGGGCGGGAGAGACCCAGTACTTC.

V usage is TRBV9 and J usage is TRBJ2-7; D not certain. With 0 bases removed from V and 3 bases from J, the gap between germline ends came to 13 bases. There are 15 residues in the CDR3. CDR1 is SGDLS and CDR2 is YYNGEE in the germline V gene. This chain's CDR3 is CASSVDGTSSYEQYF. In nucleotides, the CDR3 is TGTGCCAGCAGCGTAGATGGAACCTCGAGCTACGAGCAGTACTTC. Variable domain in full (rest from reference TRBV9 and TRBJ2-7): DSGVTQTPKHLITATGQRVTLRCSPRSGDLSVYWYQQSLDQGLQFLIQYYNGEERAKGNILERFSAQQFPDLHSELNLSSLELGDSALYFCASSVDGTSSYEQYFGPGTRLTVT.